The 27 T cell receptor beta chains in this list originate from one sample, sequenced in a study of OX40 agonist ivuxolimab in advanced cancers. The protocol was immunoSEQ multiplex PCR, while the TCRdb copy is restricted to in-frame clones and leaves out a portion. The table shows 60,000 to 80,000 clones, with 89% occurring only once. This specimen consisted of CD4+ or CD8+ T cells sorted from blood, obtained in a trial of the OX40 agonist ivuxolimab. Every receptor here comes from an adult with an advanced solid tumor such as melanoma, head and neck, liver or kidney cancer.

J is TRBJ2-5 and V is TRBV5-6; TRBD2 matches at 11 bases. Per germline, CDR1 SGHDT and CDR2 YYEEEE. Germline trimming cut 1 base from V and 5 bases from J; bases unmatched to any gene: 7. The CDR3 runs to 16 residues. The chain's CDR3 is CASSLYLAGGRETQYF. The CDR3 coding sequence is TGTGCCAGCAGCTTGTACCTAGCGGGGGGCCGGGAGACCCAGTACTTC.

The V gene is TRBV5-1, the J gene TRBJ2-3; TRBD2 agrees at 10 bases. V was pared by 4 bases and J by 5 bases, with 10 bases of the junction left unmatched. The CDR3 loop spans 16 amino acids. Germline V gene lookup returns CDR1 SGHRS and CDR2 YFSETQ. Here the CDR3 reads CASSRAERGGGDTQYF. CDR3 coding DNA: TGCGCCAGCAGCAGAGCAGAGCGGGGGGGCGGAGATACGCAGTATTTT.

The genes are TRBV28 and TRBJ2-1, with 7 nucleotides matching TRBD2. V was pared by 2 bases and J by 8 bases, with 18 bases of the junction left unmatched. The CDR3 length is 18 residues. The germline V gene encodes CDR1 MDHEN and CDR2 SYDVKM. CDR3 amino acids: CASSLLRLAISQVDEQFF. As DNA, the CDR3 is TGTGCCAGCAGTTTACTGCGACTAGCAATTTCTCAGGTCGATGAGCAGTTCTTC.

CDR3 bases: TGTGCCATCAGTTGGTCTGGGGGGACTGAAAACGCTGAAGCTTTCTTT. This gives the protein CAISWSGGTENAEAFF. The rearrangement uses TRBV10-3 and TRBJ1-1, with D possibly being TRBD1 (5 bases). Per the germline V gene, CDR1 is ENHRY and CDR2 is SYGVKD. Between the trimmed V and J ends, which lost 5 bases and 6 bases, there was a span of 22 bases. The CDR3 loop spans 16 amino acids.

The rearrangement joins TRBV4-1 to TRBJ2-3, with a weak D call TRBD2 (6 bases). The CDR3 extends over 17 amino acids. The V and J ends lost 4 bases and 1 base respectively, with 18 bases between them. Germline values: CDR1 MGHRA, CDR2 YSYEKL. CDR3 nucleotides: TGCGCCAGCAGCCTCGGACGGGCTAGCGCCCGCACAGATACGCAGTATTTT. Translation gives CASSLGRASARTDTQYF.

V and J are TRBV10-3 and TRBJ2-7; 10 bases map to TRBD2. CDR1 is ENHRY, CDR2 SYGVKD, per germline. There are 16 residues in the CDR3. Trimming removed 3 bases from V and 1 base from J; junction bases left unmatched: 6. The CDR3 DNA sequence: TGTGCCATCAGTGAAGCCCGGGGACTAGCGTCCTACGAGCAGTACTTC. This sequence encodes CAISEARGLASYEQYF.

This clone was counted once. The chain combines TRBV5-6 with TRBJ1-2; D is uncertain. From germline, CDR1 is SGHDT and CDR2 YYEEEE. Trimming took off 1 base at V and 2 bases at J, with 3 bases between the two ends. The CDR3 contains 12 residues. In DNA, the CDR3 is TGTGCCAGCAGCTTGAGGAACTATGGCTACACCTTC. This codes for CASSLRNYGYTF.

CDR3 nucleotides: TGTGCCAGCAGCCATGCATGGGGTGAAGCTTTCTTT. Translating gives CASSHAWGEAFF. V usage is TRBV7-2 and J usage is TRBJ1-1; D is undetermined. This CDR3 comprises 12 residues. Germline CDR1 SGHTA, CDR2 FQGNSA. The V gene lost 5 bases and the J gene lost 7 bases, with 11 bases spanning the gap.

The chain uses TRBV19 and TRBJ1-4, with TRBD1 as a possible D gene (5 bases). This CDR3 contains 18 residues. V was shortened by 0 bases and J by 0 bases, with 14 bases between the two germline ends. Germline V CDR1 and CDR2: LNHDA, SQIVND (reference sequence). This CDR3 is CASSIDLGGPATNEKLFF. DNA of the CDR3: TGTGCCAGTAGTATAGATCTTGGGGGACCGGCAACTAATGAAAAACTGTTTTTT.

The chain couples TRBV28 to TRBJ2-1; D is unclear. With 3 bases removed from V and 0 bases from J, the gap between germline ends came to 6 bases. Germline V lookup: CDR1 MDHEN, CDR2 SYDVKM. This CDR3 contains 14 residues. CDR3 bases: TGTGCCAGCAGTTTGGGAATCTCCTACAATGAGCAGTTCTTC. Its translation is CASSLGISYNEQFF.

The chain joins TRBV27 to TRBJ2-3; D may be TRBD1 or TRBD2 (5 bases each). Trimming took 7 bases from V and 1 from J, leaving 12 bases between them. Germline CDR1 reads MNHEY; CDR2 reads SMNVEV (reference sequence). The CDR3 runs to 14 residues. In nucleotides, the CDR3 is TGTGCCAGCACCCCAGTGGGGGGCACAGATACGCAGTATTTT. Its protein product is CASTPVGGTDTQYF.

This sequence joins TRBV28 and TRBJ2-1; 7 nucleotides align to TRBD2. With V trimmed by 7 bases and J by 7 bases, 7 bases remained unmatched. Germline values: CDR1 MDHEN, CDR2 SYDVKM. The CDR3 contains 13 residues. CDR3 residues: CASTGGSRNEQFF. In DNA form, the CDR3 reads TGTGCCAGCACTGGCGGGAGTAGGAATGAGCAGTTCTTC.

The V gene is TRBV10-1, the J gene TRBJ2-3; D might be TRBD2 (5 bases). With 3 bases removed from V and 2 bases from J, the gap between germline ends came to 9 bases. Germline CDR1 is WNHNN and CDR2 is SYGVQD (reference sequence). The CDR3 loop spans 14 amino acids. The DNA of the CDR3 is TGCGCCAGCAGTGATAAGCGGATCACAGATACGCAGTATTTT. The encoded protein is CASSDKRITDTQYF.

The chain combines TRBV19 with TRBJ2-7, with 8 positions matching TRBD1. CDR1 and CDR2 (germline): LNHDA, SQIVND (reference sequence). V gave up 10 bases and J gave up 2 bases; unmatched junction bases: 7. CDR3 size: 13 residues. CDR3 protein: CATQGAGTYEQYF. In DNA form, the CDR3 reads TGTGCCACTCAGGGGGCCGGGACCTACGAGCAGTACTTC.

The chain is built from TRBV5-1 and TRBJ2-1; 9 bases match TRBD2. V shed 2 bases, J shed 2 bases, and the junction held 5 bases outside the gene matches. The CDR3 has 16 amino acids. The germline V gene encodes CDR1 SGHRS and CDR2 YFSETQ. The CDR3 region is CASSFGLAGPYNEQFF. The DNA of the CDR3 is TGCGCCAGCAGCTTCGGGCTAGCGGGACCCTACAATGAGCAGTTCTTC.

The chain employs TRBV28 and TRBJ2-1, with unresolved D. Trimming took 7 bases from V and 0 from J, leaving 10 bases between them. The V gene's germline CDR1 is MDHEN and CDR2 SYDVKM. This CDR3 spans 14 amino acids. The CDR3 here is CASIRSPSYNEQFF. CDR3 DNA sequence: TGTGCCAGCATACGGAGCCCCTCCTACAATGAGCAGTTCTTC.

V is TRBV28 and J is TRBJ2-3; TRBD2 aligns across 8 bases. Germline V lookup: CDR1 MDHEN, CDR2 SYDVKM. The CDR3 sequence is 15 residues long. The V gene end was trimmed by 2 bases and the J gene end by 4 bases; junction bases not matched to a gene: 5. CDR3 residues: CASSLGGRRSDTQYF. CDR3 in DNA: TGTGCCAGCAGTTTAGGCGGGAGGCGCTCAGATACGCAGTATTTT.

V usage is TRBV7-3 and J usage is TRBJ1-2; possible D gene TRBD1, 5 bases. Germline V lookup: CDR1 SGHTA, CDR2 FQGTGA. V gave up 2 bases and J gave up 5 bases, with 9 bases separating them. The CDR3 consists of 13 residues. Here the CDR3 reads CASSLLTAYGYTF. In DNA form, the CDR3 reads TGTGCCAGCAGCTTACTGACAGCTTATGGCTACACCTTC.

This chain uses TRBV19 with TRBJ1-1; 11 bases are shared with TRBD1. There are 14 residues in the CDR3. Germline CDR1 reads LNHDA; CDR2 reads SQIVND (reference sequence). V was pared by 6 bases and J by 3 bases, with 3 bases of the junction left unmatched. CDR3 protein: CASRDRGQYTEAFF. The CDR3 coding sequence is TGTGCCAGTAGGGACAGGGGGCAGTACACTGAAGCTTTCTTT.

The V and J genes are TRBV7-9 and TRBJ1-2; 10 positions match TRBD1. Germline CDR1 reads SEHNR; CDR2 reads FQNEAQ (reference sequence). The CDR3 is made up of 16 amino acids. With V trimmed by 7 bases and J by 7 bases, 15 bases remained unmatched. CDR3 sequence: CASNPRPTGGGGGYTF. As DNA, the CDR3 is TGTGCCAGCAACCCTAGGCCGACAGGGGGCGGTGGTGGCTACACCTTC.

J is TRBJ2-2 and V is TRBV5-4, with 10 bases lining up with TRBD1. The CDR3 is made up of 16 amino acids. The trim removed 3 bases at V and 5 bases at J, leaving 7 bases unmatched. CDR1 and CDR2 from the germline V gene are SGHNT and YYREEE (reference sequence). The CDR3 region is CASSSSTGGLTGELFF. The CDR3 DNA reads as TGTGCCAGCAGCTCCTCGACAGGGGGCCTAACCGGGGAGCTGTTTTTT.

The sample holds one count of this clone. The rearrangement uses TRBV9 and TRBJ2-1, with no clear D. V lost 2 bases and J 3 bases, leaving 9 bases between the germline ends. There are 14 residues in the CDR3. Germline assignment: CDR1 SGDLS and CDR2 YYNGEE. CDR3 in amino acids: CASSVQANYNEQFF. The CDR3 DNA sequence: TGTGCCAGCAGCGTGCAAGCAAACTACAATGAGCAGTTCTTC.

V is TRBV18 and J is TRBJ2-1; maybe TRBD2 (5 bases). CDR3 length: 14 amino acids. The ends were cut back, 3 bases at V and 10 bases at J, with 16 bases in the middle. Germline V CDR1 and CDR2: KGHSH, LQKENI. The CDR3 DNA reads as TGTGCCAGCTCACCGAGCGTCGCTGGCGGGGAGCAGTTCTTC. It specifies CASSPSVAGGEQFF.

The V gene is TRBV6-6, the J gene TRBJ2-1; D unclear. The germline CDR1 and CDR2 sequences are MNHNY and SVGAGI (reference sequence). The CDR3 contains 14 residues. The germline V and J ends were trimmed by 2 bases and 6 bases, with 11 bases remaining between them. The CDR3 sequence: CASSYIRNPNEQFF. Here the CDR3 DNA reads TGTGCCAGCAGTTACATCCGCAACCCCAATGAGCAGTTCTTC.

The chain recombines TRBV18 with TRBJ1-1; D is possibly TRBD1 (5 bases). V lost 1 base and J lost 7, with 16 bases in between. This CDR3 contains 15 residues. CDR1 is KGHSH and CDR2 is LQKENI in the germline V gene. CDR3 sequence: CASSPLRSRGLEAFF. The CDR3, as DNA: TGTGCCAGCTCACCACTGAGGTCGAGGGGCCTTGAAGCTTTCTTT.

This rearrangement joins TRBV15 to TRBJ2-1; maybe TRBD1 (6 bases). The germline V gene encodes CDR1 LNHNV and CDR2 YYDKDF (reference sequence). Trimming took 2 bases from V and 3 from J, leaving 11 bases between them. The CDR3 totals 15 residues. The CDR3 DNA is TGTGCCACCAGCAGATTGCGGACAGACTACAATGAGCAGTTCTTC. It specifies CATSRLRTDYNEQFF.

This clone was observed a few times. This chain links TRBV18 with TRBJ1-1, with D hard to call. V was shortened by 3 bases and J by 8 bases, with 16 bases between the two germline ends. CDR1 KGHSH and CDR2 LQKENI come from the germline V gene. There are 14 residues in the CDR3. The CDR3 coding sequence is TGTGCCAGCTCACCGGATTACAGCAGAACGGAAGCTTTCTTT. It codes for CASSPDYSRTEAFF.